This entry features one T cell receptor beta chain sequence. Antigen: not known. The data were obtained in a study of cytomegalovirus exposure and HLA in healthy donors. Some clones are missing from TCRdb's copy, which holds only in-frame ones; the method was immunoSEQ multiplex PCR. The sample lists roughly 59,000 clones; approximately 92% were seen once. The germline V gene encodes CDR1 ENHRY and CDR2 SYGVKD. The ends lost 6 bases at V and 3 bases at J; junction bases unmatched: 10. The CDR3 runs to 15 residues. Study results and limitations: Subsequent analysis found a tendency for first-cohort TCR clusters to co-occur within the 95 to 150 validation repertoires.

Sequencing was performed on PBMCs. The sequence was obtained from a man younger than 30 in good health and CMV-seropositive. This chain connects TRBV10-3 to TRBJ2-7; 8 bases agree with TRBD2. CDR3 in amino acids: CAIRGGGGRFYEQYF. In DNA form, the CDR3 reads TGTGCCATCAGGGGGGGAGGCGGGAGGTTCTACGAGCAGTACTTC.